This TCR beta chain was captured by sequencing in a study of post-analysis software for immune sequencing data. Tagging with unique molecular identifiers was a feature of the TCR beta cDNA libraries. TCRdb analysed the PCR reads with MiXCR anew, one entry per CDR3 protein. The data contain 650,000 to 900,000 distinct CDR3 sequences, around 45% of them singletons. Study outcomes and limitations: Patients showed TRBV5-6, TRBV5-1 and TRBV20-1 among 4 or 5 TRBV segments more frequent than in controls.

This clonotype was observed a few times. The antigen is not known. The CDR3 extends over 13 amino acids. The V gene's germline CDR1 is MDHEN and CDR2 SYDVKM. V lost 8 bases and J lost 3; bases outside the gene matches: 3. Sample: blood. The source is a girl between 5 and 17 years old with multiple sclerosis. The rearrangement uses TRBV28 and TRBJ2-5, with TRBD2 matching over 10 bases. The CDR3 region is CASALAGEETQYF. The CDR3 DNA reads as TGTGCCAGCGCGCTAGCGGGAGAAGAGACCCAGTACTTC.